The source of this T cell receptor beta chain is a study of shared clonotypes between healthy human individuals (TCRdb year 2020). Context from the whole study: Three men and a couple of women, aged 18 to 49 years, made up the cohort. To estimate repertoire size and how much clonotypes are shared between individuals, the study performed deep sequencing of blood TCR repertoires from roughly five healthy adults. Leukapheresis yielded between about 0.8 and 8.9 billion PBMCs per donor. Libraries were prepared and TCR repertoires were sequenced by different laboratories using diverse techniques, in order to increase sequencing depth and limit assay-specific biases. For each donor, three plates each were used for CD4 naive and CD4 memory, two plates were used for CD8 naive, and one plate was used for CD8 memory. Results and caveats for the whole study, not just this receptor: Sampling was limited to blood, and TCR repertoires in tissue likely differ from TCR repertoires in blood. Sharing across several donors was observed for around 4.8% of naive CD4, over 3% of naive CD8, 2.3% of memory CD4, and over 0.3% of memory CD8 clonotypes. Higher generation probabilities were observed for clonotypes shared by all four sorted-subset donors than for non-shared clonotypes. Rarefaction of sorted-subset datasets indicated incomplete sequencing despite the large sequencing depth. Estimated clonotype richness was generally larger for naive than for memory subsets. Because the study included only a small number of donors, the genetic and exposure-history diversity represented was limited. Pairwise subsampling led to the expectation that sequencing depth would affect the degree of clonotype sharing among donors.

From cysteine to phenylalanine, the CDR3 is 13 amino acids long. CDR3 DNA is the only sequence kept; it has 39 bases, read in frame from the first base. Cut back by 6 bases and 0 bases, the V and J ends lie 9 bases apart. According to the germline V gene, CDR1 reads MDHEN and CDR2 reads SYDVKM. As regards this clone: Its cognate antigen has yet to be identified. One base away there is no much larger clone; base qualities are not given.

Using the deep immunoSEQ assay, TCR CDR3 regions were amplified from genomic DNA by multiplex PCR. Genomic DNA extracted from each cell subset was distributed evenly over all wells of several immunoSEQ 96-well plates, and each plate served as one replicate. For sorted subsets, about 210 ng of genomic DNA, equivalent to some 33,000 T cell genomes, went into each replicate PCR. Purified libraries were quantified with a Qubit 3.0 fluorometer, sized on a Bioanalyzer 2100, and re-quantified with the KAPA Library Quantification kit. Each immunoSEQ 96-well plate was sequenced on its own single-read 150-cycle Illumina NextSeq 550 flow cell. The study's own analysis went as follows. The immunoSEQ output contained only junctional sequences without quality scores, so filtering could not match that applied to full-length reads. Sequences were annotated with PyIR, a Python wrapper for IgBLAST v1.9, and V/J genes and CDR3 were assigned using IMGT germline references. Reads were filtered out if the reads had weak V/J assignments (E-value above 1e-6), no CDR3, stop codons, out-of-frame junctions, or ambiguous translated residues. V3J clonotypes were defined as sequences sharing an identical inferred V gene, J gene, and CDR3 amino acid sequence. Percentage overlap between repertoires was calculated by dividing the number of shared unique clonotypes by the size of the smaller repertoire. Richness of each repertoire was evaluated using RTK rarefaction, the Chao1 estimator, and Recon v2.1 estimates of unobserved clonotypes. Generation probabilities for all TCRbeta clonotypes obtained by the gDNA method from four donors were computed using OLGA. This immuneACCESS table, as held by TCRdb, lists in-frame sequences with V and J called but not all clones. Of the missing ones, under half trace to an unresolved V gene in checked studies; the others have no known cause. V and J calls and clone size are those listed in that table; D and trimming were worked out from the DNA. The sample records approximately 710,000 clones, less than 95% of which are singletons. The ten biggest clones cover 34% of the sample.

The donors were healthy, HIV-negative adults who had no recently reported acute infections or vaccinations. All donors were Caucasian adults living in Nashville, Tennessee, USA. The CD8 memory samples were a combination of magnetically selected CD45RO+ cells and CCR7-negative CD45RA+ effector memory (TemRA) cells. After blood collection by leukapheresis, PBMCs were isolated using Ficoll-Histopaque density gradient centrifugation and then cryopreserved in the vapor phase of liquid nitrogen. Analytical flow cytometry was used to check the purity and quantity of every magnetically sorted T cell population. Genomic DNA was isolated from every sorted fraction and measured by UV absorbance on a Nanodrop 2000c.

Sequences were obtained from memory CD8+ T cells from PBMCs. In light of the paper, this sample's cell subset or site label describes: CD45RO+ cells pooled with CCR7-negative TemRA cells. The chain uses TRBV28 and TRBJ2-7; the best D guess is TRBD1, with 6 bases matching. The TCR was taken from a man younger than 30 in good health. Some clones in this sample may be carry-over from other donors' samples. Here the CDR3 is given as CASRWTVSYEQYF. The nucleotide sequence reads TGTGCCAGCAGGTGGACAGTCTCCTACGAGCAGTACTTC.